One and the same sample provided the 25 T cell receptor beta chains below, sequenced in a study of T cells in Graves' hyperthyroidism and ophthalmopathy. RNA transcripts provided the source from which TCR beta CDR3 regions were amplified. The HTBI primer set was used in a first-round RT-PCR of the TCR CDR3. Each CDR3 protein is one row after TCRdb ran MiXCR on the multiplex PCR reads. The table records 390,000 or so distinct CDR3 sequences, roughly 14% of them present only once. Sequencing was performed on blood. These receptors came from a young man with Graves' ophthalmopathy.

This clonotype has a handful of counts. This sequence joins TRBV6-9 and TRBJ2-2, with 10 bases identical to TRBD1. V gave up 5 bases and J gave up 4 bases; unmatched junction bases: 4. The CDR3 runs 15 residues. Germline V gene lookup returns CDR1 MNHGY and CDR2 SVAAGI. The CDR3 here is CASSRQGAATGELFF. CDR3 nucleotides: TGTGCCAGCAGTAGACAGGGGGCGGCCACCGGGGAGCTGTTTTTT.

This clonotype has only a few counts. CDR3 protein: CASVLGPSGANVLTF. Here the CDR3 DNA reads TGCGCCAGCGTCTTAGGGCCTTCTGGGGCCAACGTCCTGACTTTC. The J gene is TRBJ2-6, the V gene TRBV5-1, with D unclear. Germline V lookup: CDR1 SGHRS, CDR2 YFSETQ. The CDR3 totals 15 residues. The V end was cut by 7 bases, the J end by 1 base, with 12 bases between.

Many counts were recorded for this clonotype. The rearrangement joins TRBV28 to TRBJ2-5, with D possibly TRBD1 on 5 matching bases. Germline values: CDR1 MDHEN, CDR2 SYDVKM. There are 15 residues in the CDR3. Trimming removed 6 bases at V and 3 bases at J, with 17 bases between. CDR3 nucleotides: TGTGCCAGCAGAAGTAGAAAGGGGTTTGAAGAGACCCAGTACTTC. This codes for CASRSRKGFEETQYF.

The chain recombines TRBV6-1 with TRBJ1-4, with 9 nucleotides matching TRBD1. Trimming removed 6 bases from V and 6 bases from J; junction bases left unmatched: 5. CDR3 length equals 14 residues. Germline-derived CDR1 and CDR2 are MNHNS and SASEGT. The CDR3 loop reads CASRPQGADEKLFF. The CDR3, as DNA: TGTGCCAGCAGACCACAGGGGGCCGATGAAAAACTGTTTTTT.

The chain links TRBV19 to TRBJ2-1, with D unresolved. From germline, CDR1 is LNHDA and CDR2 SQIVND (reference sequence). V lost 6 bases to trimming and J lost 0 bases, with 12 bases between them. CDR3 length: 15 amino acids. DNA for the CDR3: TGTGCCAGTAGCGAGAGGCCTAACTCCTACAATGAGCAGTTCTTC. It is translated as CASSERPNSYNEQFF.

The sample holds many counts of this clonotype. The chain joins TRBV7-9 to TRBJ2-2, with D unresolved. Per germline, CDR1 SEHNR and CDR2 FQNEAQ (reference sequence). The CDR3 covers 14 residues. Trimming pared 3 bases from V and 0 bases from J, leaving 5 bases between. The CDR3 here is CASSFDTNTGELFF. In DNA, the CDR3 is TGTGCCAGCAGCTTTGACACGAACACCGGGGAGCTGTTTTTT.

This clonotype was found many times. The chain joins TRBV5-1 to TRBJ2-3; D not certain. Germline-derived CDR1 and CDR2 are SGHRS and YFSETQ. There are 14 residues in the CDR3. Trimming left V 0 bases short and J 4 bases short, with 9 bases between. CDR3 DNA sequence: TGCGCCAGCAGCTTGGAGCAGGTTTCAGATACGCAGTATTTT. Amino acid sequence: CASSLEQVSDTQYF. Looking up the rest from reference TRBV5-1 and TRBJ2-3 gives the full variable domain: KAGVTQTPRYLIKTRGQQVTLSCSPISGHRSVSWYQQTPGQGLQFLFEYFSETQRNKGNFPGRFSGRQFSNSRSEMNVSTLELGDSALYLCASSLEQVSDTQYFGPGTRLTVL.

This clonotype was detected ten times or more. The rearrangement links TRBV3-1 to TRBJ2-7, with D unclear. With 1 base removed from V and 2 bases from J, the gap between germline ends came to 12 bases. Germline V gives CDR1 LGHDT, CDR2 YNNKEL (reference sequence). This CDR3 is built from 15 residues. CDR3 sequence: CASSQVVGITYEQYF. CDR3 in DNA: TGTGCCAGCAGCCAAGTCGTAGGGATAACCTACGAGCAGTACTTC.

This clonotype was detected ten times or more. The chain carries TRBV14 and TRBJ2-7; maybe TRBD1 (5 bases). The germline V gene has CDR1 SGHDN and CDR2 FVKESK. The CDR3 is 15 amino acids. Trimming took 0 bases from V and 6 from J, leaving 15 bases between them. The CDR3: CASSQDRAGRSEQYF. CDR3 nucleotide sequence: TGTGCCAGCAGCCAAGACCGGGCAGGGCGAAGCGAGCAGTACTTC.

This clonotype appeared a few times. J is TRBJ2-1 and V is TRBV6-1; perhaps TRBD2 as D (6 bases). The germline V gene encodes CDR1 MNHNS and CDR2 SASEGT. CDR3 size: 14 residues. Trimming stripped 6 bases from V and 4 bases from J, with 13 bases between. CDR3 DNA sequence: TGTGCCAGCAGCCAGTGGGGGGATTACAATGAGCAGTTCTTC. Its translation: CASSQWGDYNEQFF.

This clonotype was observed at least ten times. V and J are TRBV27 and TRBJ2-3; 12 bases map to TRBD2. Germline values: CDR1 MNHEY, CDR2 SMNVEV (reference sequence). The trim removed 6 bases at V and 6 bases at J, leaving 7 bases unmatched. This CDR3 is built from 15 residues. The CDR3 here is CASRLLAGGVDTQYF. In DNA form, the CDR3 reads TGTGCCAGCAGACTACTAGCGGGAGGAGTTGATACGCAGTATTTT.

J is TRBJ2-3 and V is TRBV20-1; possible D gene TRBD2, 6 bases. V was shortened by 1 base and J by 0 bases, with 17 bases between the two germline ends. CDR3 length: 17 residues. CDR1 is DFQATT, CDR2 SNEGSKA, per germline (reference sequence). The CDR3 DNA is TGCAGTGCTAGAGTACGCGGGCCAGGGACTAGCACAGATACGCAGTATTTT. It specifies CSARVRGPGTSTDTQYF.

This clonotype came up a few times. This chain links TRBV19 with TRBJ1-1; 9 nucleotides align to TRBD1. Germline CDR1 and CDR2: LNHDA and SQIVND (reference sequence). The junction had 8 bases not matched to a gene; V was cut back by 9 bases and J by 3 bases. The CDR3 extends over 14 amino acids. The CDR3 nucleotides are TGTGCCAGCCTGTACGGGACAGGGTACACTGAAGCTTTCTTT. Translated: CASLYGTGYTEAFF.

V and J are TRBV19 and TRBJ1-2; 7 bases fit TRBD1. V gave up 7 bases and J gave up 4 bases; unmatched junction bases: 6. CDR3 length: 13 residues. CDR1 is LNHDA, CDR2 SQIVND, per germline (reference sequence). CDR3 sequence reads: CASTTGSTYGYTF. DNA for the CDR3: TGTGCCAGTACGACAGGGTCCACCTATGGCTACACCTTC.

In its sample, this clonotype was seen many times. The genes are TRBV2 and TRBJ1-2; the D is unclear. The CDR3 is made up of 12 amino acids. The germline V gene has CDR1 SNHLY and CDR2 FYNNEI. Trimming cost V 4 bases and J 4 bases, with 7 bases left between them. CDR3 DNA: TGTGCCAGCAGTGGACACAGCTATGGCTACACCTTC. Its translation: CASSGHSYGYTF.

In the case of this clonotype: The junction departs from germline at one end; a sequencing error may be responsible. The rearrangement joins TRBV6-1 to TRBJ1-2; 9 bases match TRBD1. This CDR3 region has 15 residues. Germline V gene sequence: CDR1 MNHNS, CDR2 SASEGT. The CDR3 DNA reads as TGTGTCAGCCTGAGTCCGGGACAGGGACACTATGGCTACACCTTC. Protein sequence: CVSLSPGQGHYGYTF.

The table lists this clonotype with a count of one. This chain's CDR3 is CASSFPGTGDYNEQFF. The CDR3 DNA reads TGTGCCAGCAGCTTTCCCGGGACAGGGGATTACAATGAGCAGTTCTTC. The chain is built from TRBV11-2 and TRBJ2-1, with 10 nucleotides matching TRBD1. The CDR3 length is 16 residues. V gave up 3 bases and J gave up 4 bases; unmatched junction bases: 6. CDR1 is SGHAT, CDR2 FQNNGV, per germline.

J is TRBJ2-7 and V is TRBV11-2; 12 bases line up with TRBD2. The V and J ends lost 4 bases and 0 bases, in that order; junction bases with no gene match: 4. Germline values: CDR1 SGHAT, CDR2 FQNNGV. The CDR3 consists of 16 residues. The CDR3 sequence is CASSSWTSGDSYEQYF. The DNA of the CDR3 is TGTGCCAGCAGCTCTTGGACTAGCGGGGACTCCTACGAGCAGTACTTC.

This clonotype occurred a few times. The chain joins TRBV12-5 to TRBJ1-1, with unresolved D. V was clipped by 3 bases and J by 0 bases, with 8 bases between them. Germline-derived CDR1 and CDR2 are LGHNT and FRNRAP. This CDR3 is 14 amino acids long. The CDR3 DNA sequence: TGTGCTAGTGGTTTCGGAGGCATGAACACTGAAGCTTTCTTT. Encoded protein: CASGFGGMNTEAFF.

There are many counts of this clonotype. The DNA for the CDR3 is TGCGCCAGCAGCTTTACAGTGAACACTGAAGCTTTCTTT. Its translation is CASSFTVNTEAFF. V gene TRBV5-1 combines with J gene TRBJ1-1; D uncertain. The CDR3 contains 13 residues. V gave up 2 bases and J gave up 0 bases, with 5 bases separating them. Germline loops: CDR1 SGHRS, CDR2 YFSETQ.

This clonotype was seen many times. The rearrangement joins TRBV20-1 to TRBJ1-2, with D tentatively TRBD1 (6 bases). With 3 bases removed from V and 8 bases from J, the gap between germline ends came to 10 bases. Germline V CDR1 and CDR2: DFQATT, SNEGSKA (reference sequence). The CDR3 sequence is 11 residues long. CDR3 sequence (DNA): TGCAGTGCTAGGGCAGGGGAAGGCTACACCTTC. Protein product: CSARAGEGYTF.

This clonotype was found many times. The chain is built from TRBV9 and TRBJ2-1; the D is unclear. Trimming took off 3 bases at V and 4 bases at J, with 17 bases between the two ends. This CDR3 is built from 16 residues. CDR1 SGDLS and CDR2 YYNGEE come from the germline V gene. CDR3 loop: CASSANDLLGYNEQFF. The CDR3 bases are TGTGCCAGCAGCGCAAATGACCTTCTCGGGTACAATGAGCAGTTCTTC.

On this clonotype: A single base separates this from a much larger clone, so it may be a read error. The chain couples TRBV20-1 to TRBJ2-7, with 7 bases lining up with TRBD2. The V gene's germline CDR1 is DFQATT and CDR2 SNEGSKA (reference sequence). The J segment lost 1 base and the V segment lost 7 bases, leaving 7 bases of the junction unmatched. The CDR3 extends over 13 amino acids. The CDR3: CSGEGKGSYEQYF. CDR3 sequence (DNA): TGCAGTGGGGAGGGCAAGGGGTCCTACGAGCAGTACTTC.

Many counts were recorded for this clonotype. The chain couples TRBV7-9 to TRBJ1-6; D ambiguous. The CDR3 consists of 16 residues. With 5 bases removed from V and 8 bases from J, the gap between germline ends came to 19 bases. Per germline, CDR1 SEHNR and CDR2 FQNEAQ (reference sequence). The CDR3 sequence: CASSQERTKGDSPLHF. The CDR3 DNA reads TGTGCCAGCAGCCAAGAGAGGACGAAGGGTGATTCACCCCTCCACTTT.

This clonotype was seen repeatedly, ten times or more. For the CDR3, the DNA is TGTGCCAGCCGCTCTGGGGCAGGGAATAGCTACGAGCAGTACTTC. Translating gives CASRSGAGNSYEQYF. The V and J genes are TRBV13 and TRBJ2-7, with D possibly being TRBD1 (5 bases). The CDR3 covers 15 residues. Trimming stripped 8 bases from V and 3 bases from J, with 20 bases between. Germline V lookup: CDR1 PRHDT, CDR2 FYEKMQ (reference sequence).